Presented here are 26 T cell receptor beta chains from one specimen sequenced in a study of blood T cell repertoires in COVID-19. Some clones are missing from TCRdb's copy, which holds only in-frame ones; the method was immunoSEQ multiplex PCR. The sample consists of about 260,000 clones, approximately 87% of them appearing once. The source material was peripheral blood. The receptors stem from a woman aged 40 to 55 who had recovered from COVID-19.

This rearrangement joins TRBV5-1 to TRBJ2-7; TRBD1 agrees at 8 bases. V gave up 4 bases and J gave up 8 bases; unmatched junction bases: 14. The germline V gene has CDR1 SGHRS and CDR2 YFSETQ. The CDR3 is 15 amino acids. The CDR3 reads CASSGTQGAPRKQYF. Written as DNA, the CDR3 is TGCGCCAGCAGCGGAACCCAGGGGGCCCCTCGAAAGCAGTACTTC.

This chain links TRBV10-1 with TRBJ2-3; 7 bases map to TRBD2. V trimming: 6 bases; J trimming: 4 bases; junction bases outside the gene matches: 7. CDR3 length: 14 amino acids. Germline loops: CDR1 WNHNN, CDR2 SYGVQD (reference sequence). CDR3 sequence reads: CASSGGSVADTQYF. The CDR3, as DNA: TGCGCCAGCAGCGGGGGGTCGGTTGCAGATACGCAGTATTTT.

The chain combines TRBV6-6 with TRBJ2-5; 8 bases align to TRBD1. The CDR3 runs to 15 residues. After removal of 6 bases from V and 1 base from J, the junction contained 7 bases not matched to a gene. CDR1 and CDR2 (germline): MNHNY, SVGAGI (reference sequence). Here the CDR3 reads CASSRKGQVQETQYF. CDR3 coding DNA: TGTGCCAGCAGCCGAAAGGGACAGGTCCAAGAGACCCAGTACTTC.

The chain recombines TRBV5-6 with TRBJ1-6; D is unresolved. V shed 1 base and J shed 8 bases, with 7 bases lying between them. In germline, CDR1 is SGHDT, CDR2 YYEEEE. The CDR3 extends over 13 amino acids. The CDR3 loop is CASSLKLYSPLHF. The CDR3, as DNA: TGTGCCAGCAGCTTGAAGCTTTATTCACCCCTCCACTTT.

The chain carries TRBV3-1 (or the pseudogene TRBV3-2) and TRBJ2-6, with D unresolved. Per the germline V gene, CDR1 is LGHDT and CDR2 is YNNKEL (reference sequence). Between the trimmed V and J ends, which lost 3 bases and 2 bases, there was a span of 8 bases. There are 15 residues in the CDR3. CDR3 residues: CASSHWLPGANVLTF. DNA for the CDR3: TGTGCCAGCAGCCACTGGCTCCCTGGGGCCAACGTCCTGACTTTC.

The rearrangement joins TRBV7-9 to TRBJ1-4; 8 bases are a match to TRBD1. This CDR3 spans 17 amino acids. CDR1 and CDR2 (germline): SEHNR, FQNEAQ (reference sequence). V shed 5 bases and J 4 bases; nucleotides not matched to a gene: 12. CDR3 nucleotide sequence: TGTGCCAGCAGCCCTTCCCGGGACAGGTCTGGTAATGAAAAACTGTTTTTT. Translating it yields CASSPSRDRSGNEKLFF. The whole variable domain, filled in from reference TRBV7-9 and TRBJ1-4, reads DTGVSQNPRHKITKRGQNVTFRCDPISEHNRLYWYRQTLGQGPEFLTYFQNEAQLEKSRLLSDRFSAERPKGSFSTLEIQRTEQGDSAMYLCASSPSRDRSGNEKLFFGSGTQLSVL.

This chain uses TRBV27 with TRBJ2-6; D not resolved. The germline V and J ends were trimmed by 5 bases and 1 base, with 6 bases remaining between them. The CDR3 spans 14 residues. The V gene's germline CDR1 is MNHEY and CDR2 SMNVEV (reference sequence). The DNA for the CDR3 is TGTGCCAGCAGTCTTACTTCTGGGGCCAACGTCCTGACTTTC. Protein product: CASSLTSGANVLTF.

This clone was picked up one time. The chain couples TRBV5-1 to TRBJ1-3; D gene ambiguous. This CDR3 has 14 amino acids. CDR1 and CDR2 from the germline V gene are SGHRS and YFSETQ. The V end was cut by 0 bases, the J end by 4 bases, with 8 bases between. CDR3 in amino acids: CASSLAGLGNTIYF. CDR3 in DNA: TGCGCCAGCAGCTTGGCAGGTTTGGGAAACACCATATATTTT.

This sequence joins TRBV27 and TRBJ2-3; D is possibly TRBD1 (6 bases). The CDR3 is 16 amino acids. Germline-derived CDR1 and CDR2 are MNHEY and SMNVEV (reference sequence). V dropped 6 bases and J dropped 0 bases, with 16 bases sitting between them. Here the CDR3 reads CASSLTGTISTDTQYF. CDR3 DNA sequence: TGTGCCAGCAGCCTAACCGGGACAATTAGCACAGATACGCAGTATTTT.

The chain uses TRBV7-2 and TRBJ2-1; D is possibly TRBD1 (5 bases). V dropped 1 base and J dropped 1 base, with 8 bases sitting between them. This CDR3 is 15 amino acids long. The germline V gene encodes CDR1 SGHTA and CDR2 FQGNSA. The CDR3 spells CASSLGAGSYNEQFF. In DNA, the CDR3 is TGTGCCAGCAGCTTAGGGGCAGGGTCCTACAATGAGCAGTTCTTC.

The genes are TRBV30 and TRBJ2-7; D possibly corresponds to TRBD1 (5 bases). Germline values: CDR1 GTSNPN, CDR2 SVGIG (reference sequence). This CDR3 region has 11 residues. V was clipped by 4 bases and J by 5 bases, with 9 bases between them. The CDR3 DNA sequence: TGTGCCTGGACAGGGCTAAACGAGCAGTACTTC. Its protein is CAWTGLNEQYF. The full variable domain, its missing parts supplied by reference TRBV30 and TRBJ2-7, is SQTIHQWPATLVQPVGSPLSLECTVEGTSNPNLYWYRQAAGRGLQLLFYSVGIGQISSEVPQNLSASRPQDRQFILSSKKLLLSDSGFYLCAWTGLNEQYFGPGTRLTVT.

The chain links TRBV3-1 (or the pseudogene TRBV3-2) to TRBJ1-5; D is unclear. CDR3 size: 15 residues. CDR1 and CDR2 (germline): LGHDT, YNNKEL (reference sequence). The ends were cut back, 5 bases at V and 2 bases at J, with 13 bases in the middle. CDR3 DNA sequence: TGTGCCAGCAGCTACAAAACAACAGGCAATCAGCCCCAGCATTTT. It codes for CASSYKTTGNQPQHF.

The rearrangement uses TRBV5-1 and TRBJ1-1, with D hard to call. This CDR3 spans 16 amino acids. Germline V CDR1 and CDR2: SGHRS, YFSETQ. Trimming took 0 bases from V and 0 from J, leaving 12 bases between them. The CDR3 here is CASSLGGTGMNTEAFF. In DNA, the CDR3 is TGCGCCAGCAGCTTGGGGGGTACGGGGATGAACACTGAAGCTTTCTTT.

In its sample, this clone was seen a few times. The genes are TRBV12-5 and TRBJ1-5; D not resolved. Germline-derived CDR1 and CDR2 are LGHNT and FRNRAP. Trimming left V 7 bases short and J 9 bases short, with 13 bases between. The CDR3 totals 12 residues. CDR3 in amino acids: CASEDSPGPQHF. For the CDR3, the DNA is TGTGCTAGTGAAGACTCACCGGGGCCCCAGCATTTT.

V and J are TRBV5-4 and TRBJ1-1; 11 nucleotides agree with TRBD1. V gave up 4 bases and J gave up 7 bases; unmatched junction bases: 6. The CDR3 spans 14 residues. CDR1 SGHNT and CDR2 YYREEE come from the germline V gene (reference sequence). CDR3 DNA sequence: TGTGCCAGCAGCCCGGGACAGGGGGTTATTGAAGCTTTCTTT. Amino acids: CASSPGQGVIEAFF. Using reference TRBV5-4 and TRBJ1-1 for the parts outside the CDR3, the full variable domain is ETGVTQSPTHLIKTRGQQVTLRCSSQSGHNTVSWYQQALGQGPQFIFQYYREEENGRGNFPPRFSGLQFPNYSSELNVNALELDDSALYLCASSPGQGVIEAFFGQGTRLTVV.

The CDR3 reads CASSPRQGARLNEQFF. The CDR3 DNA reads as TGTGCCAGCAGCCCTCGACAGGGGGCGCGGCTGAATGAGCAGTTCTTC. The V gene is TRBV9, the J gene TRBJ2-1, with 10 bases fitting TRBD1. Germline V gene data show CDR1 as SGDLS and CDR2 as YYNGEE. Trimming took 4 bases from V and 7 from J; bases not matched to a gene: 11. The CDR3 is 16 amino acids.

This chain links TRBV30 with TRBJ1-4; D might be TRBD1 (6 bases). Germline loops: CDR1 GTSNPN, CDR2 SVGIG (reference sequence). V shed 1 base and J shed 8 bases, with 20 bases lying between them. This CDR3 has 16 residues. The CDR3 DNA sequence: TGTGCCTGGAGTGATTACCTGGGAGGGGGAGACGAAAAACTGTTTTTT. Its protein is CAWSDYLGGGDEKLFF.

The chain couples TRBV2 to TRBJ2-7; 10 nucleotides align to TRBD1. V lost 4 bases to trimming and J lost 7 bases; unmatched junction nucleotides: 7. CDR1 SNHLY and CDR2 FYNNEI come from the germline V gene. The CDR3 loop spans 14 amino acids. The CDR3 DNA reads TGTGCCAGCAGTGTCGCGACAGGGGGCAGTGAGCAGTACTTC. Its protein product is CASSVATGGSEQYF.

The CDR3 here is CASSLSPGNYGYTF. In DNA, the CDR3 is TGTGCCAGCAGCTTATCACCGGGGAACTATGGCTACACCTTC. J is TRBJ1-2 and V is TRBV7-6; D ambiguous. The V gene's germline CDR1 is SGHVS and CDR2 FNYEAQ. The CDR3 is 14 residues long. V lost 2 bases to trimming and J lost 2 bases, with 9 bases between them.

Only one count was recorded for this clone. This chain links TRBV9 with TRBJ1-3; no clear D. Germline assignment: CDR1 SGDLS and CDR2 YYNGEE. V gave up 3 bases and J gave up 0 bases, with 13 bases separating them. The CDR3 runs to 16 residues. This CDR3 reads CASSGQVTDSGNTIYF. CDR3 sequence (DNA): TGTGCCAGCAGCGGGCAGGTGACGGACTCTGGAAACACCATATATTTT. The whole variable domain, filled in from reference TRBV9 and TRBJ1-3, reads DSGVTQTPKHLITATGQRVTLRCSPRSGDLSVYWYQQSLDQGLQFLIQYYNGEERAKGNILERFSAQQFPDLHSELNLSSLELGDSALYFCASSGQVTDSGNTIYFGEGSWLTVV.

This clone was seen just once. The chain recombines TRBV5-1 with TRBJ2-7, with a possible D match to TRBD2 (6 bases). Germline lookup yields CDR1 SGHRS and CDR2 YFSETQ. The CDR3 has 14 residues. Trimming pared 3 bases from V and 5 bases from J, leaving 15 bases between. CDR3 DNA sequence: TGCGCCAGCAGCTCGACGGGCTCGGGAGACGAGCAGTACTTC. Translating gives CASSSTGSGDEQYF.

Notes on this clone: Other nucleotide sequences from this sample produce the same CDR3. The gene calls are TRBV9 and TRBJ1-1; 7 nucleotides match TRBD1. V trimming: 5 bases; J trimming: 1 base; junction bases outside the gene matches: 5. The CDR3 contains 14 residues. The germline CDR1 and CDR2 sequences are SGDLS and YYNGEE. The CDR3 DNA reads TGTGCCAGCAGTCTCCGGGACAGGAACACTGAAGCTTTCTTT. Translating gives CASSLRDRNTEAFF.

The chain links TRBV19 to TRBJ2-3; unclear D gene. The CDR3 spans 14 residues. Per germline, CDR1 LNHDA and CDR2 SQIVND (reference sequence). Trimming took off 3 bases at V and 2 bases at J, with 9 bases between the two ends. CDR3 residues: CASSIRGLTDTQYF. The CDR3 bases are TGTGCCAGTAGTATTAGAGGCCTCACAGATACGCAGTATTTT.

V is TRBV23-1 and J is TRBJ2-5; D not certain. TRBV23-1 has ORF status, its function being uncertain. V lost 6 bases to trimming and J lost 7 bases, with 18 bases between them. The CDR3 is 14 amino acids. This CDR3 reads CASSLPYGRGTQYF. CDR3 nucleotides: TGCGCCAGCAGCCTCCCTTATGGCCGAGGGACCCAGTACTTC.

With regard to this clone: Other nucleotide sequences from this sample produce the same CDR3. The chain has TRBV3-1 (or the pseudogene TRBV3-2) and TRBJ2-2; 7 bases are a match to TRBD2. The CDR3 consists of 14 residues. Germline loops: CDR1 LGHDT, CDR2 YNNKEL (reference sequence). Trimming took 1 base from V and 4 from J; bases not matched to a gene: 0. DNA for the CDR3: TGTGCCAGCAGCCAAGGGGGGGGCACCGGGGAGCTGTTTTTT. Translation: CASSQGGGTGELFF.

The J gene is TRBJ1-4, the V gene TRBV10-2; the D gene is possibly TRBD1 (5 bases). The CDR3 runs to 15 residues. CDR1 and CDR2 from the germline V gene are WSHSY and SAAADI. V was cut by 6 bases and J by 2 bases, with 13 bases left in between. The CDR3 nucleotides are TGCGCCAGCAGCGAGGGCGGGGGGACTAATGAAAAACTGTTTTTT. Translated: CASSEGGGTNEKLFF.